This TCR beta chain emerged from a study of T-cell memory formation after mild COVID-19. Overall study findings and caveats: Several responding clones turned up in pre-infection memory, indicating that cross-reactive memory may have taken part. The SARS-CoV-2 specificity of second-wave clones reaching peak at day 37 remained unverified.

The CDR3 consists of 15 residues. Trimming left V 0 bases short and J 0 bases short, with 12 bases between. Looked up from germline, CDR1 is DFQATT and CDR2 is SNEGSKA (reference sequence). This clonotype came up a few times. Its antigen is unknown. MiXCR, applied by TCRdb to the 5' RACE reads, yields one record per CDR3 protein. The repertoire holds about 210,000 distinct CDR3 sequences, with roughly a tenth as singletons. Sequences were obtained from PBMCs or a T cell subset sorted from them (not recorded which). This sequence was found in a man between 18 and 29 years old who had mild COVID-19 (a few samples of this study predate the infection). Cell type and time point are not known. V and J are TRBV20-1 and TRBJ2-7, with D hard to call. The CDR3 DNA reads TGCAGTGCTAGAGATCGGAGAATAAGCTCCTACGAGCAGTACTTC. This encodes CSARDRRISSYEQYF.